The sequence of this T cell receptor beta chain was determined in a study of vaccination and CD4 T cells after COVID-19. Looking at the study overall: It was a median 101 days after diagnosis, with a range of 35 to 161, that post-COVID samples were drawn.

This clonotype was counted only a few times. Its specificity is unknown. As for treatment: approximately nine-day PBMC culture with coronavirus spike peptide pools or control peptides (ViraFEST assay). V was cut by 2 bases and J by 7 bases, with 3 bases left in between. CDR1 and CDR2 from the germline V gene are MNHEY and SVGAGI. The CDR3 consists of 12 residues. Oncomine TCR Beta short-read sequencing was applied to DNA from cultured CD4+ T cells. TCRdb reanalysed the PCR reads using MiXCR and keeps one entry per CDR3 protein. The sample contains around 22,000 distinct CDR3 sequences, 30% to 35% of which appear only once.

This sequence joins TRBV6-5 and TRBJ1-6, with unresolved D. The sequenced sample consisted of cultured CD4+ T cells from blood. The sequence came from a human donor with COVID-19. CDR3 nucleotide sequence: TGTGCCAGCAGTTACCAAAATTCACCCCTCCACTTT. It encodes CASSYQNSPLHF.